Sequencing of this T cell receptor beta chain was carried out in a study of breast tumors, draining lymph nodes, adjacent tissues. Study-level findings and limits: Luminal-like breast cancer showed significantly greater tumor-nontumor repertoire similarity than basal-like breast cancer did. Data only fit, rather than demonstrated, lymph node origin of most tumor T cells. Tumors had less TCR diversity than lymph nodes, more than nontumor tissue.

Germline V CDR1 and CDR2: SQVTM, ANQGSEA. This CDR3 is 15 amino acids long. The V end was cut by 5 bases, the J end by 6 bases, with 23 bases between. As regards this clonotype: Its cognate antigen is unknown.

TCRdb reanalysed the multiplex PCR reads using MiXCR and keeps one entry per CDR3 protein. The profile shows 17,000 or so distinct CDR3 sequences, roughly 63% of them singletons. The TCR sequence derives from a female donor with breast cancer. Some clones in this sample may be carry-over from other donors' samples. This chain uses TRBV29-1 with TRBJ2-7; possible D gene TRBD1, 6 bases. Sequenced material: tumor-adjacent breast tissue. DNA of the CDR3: TGCAGCGTTCAGCCGGGACATCGCTCAGGAGCCGAGCAGTACTTC. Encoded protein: CSVQPGHRSGAEQYF.